These 5 T cell receptor beta chains were sequenced from one sample in a study of blood T cell repertoires in COVID-19. Profiled with immunoSEQ multiplex PCR; TCRdb holds only in-frame clones, not every one. The sample holds some 120,000 clones; roughly 86% are singletons and the top ten take about 13%. Sequenced material: peripheral blood. The origin of the receptors is a human donor in a cohort sampled during active COVID-19.

This clone was counted a single time. This CDR3 is CASSIDSYEKLFF. CDR3 sequence (DNA): TGTGCCAGCAGCATTGACAGTTATGAAAAACTGTTTTTT. The chain recombines TRBV5-4 with TRBJ1-4; TRBD1 might be the D (5 bases). There are 13 residues in the CDR3. Per the germline V gene, CDR1 is SGHNT and CDR2 is YYREEE (reference sequence). V was shortened by 4 bases and J by 6 bases, with 10 bases between the two germline ends.

This clone came up a few times. The chain joins TRBV20-1 to TRBJ1-5; TRBD1 aligns across 7 bases. From germline, CDR1 is DFQATT and CDR2 SNEGSKA (reference sequence). V was clipped by 3 bases and J by 2 bases; unmatched bases: 4. CDR3 length equals 14 residues. This CDR3 is CSASPGTGNQPQHF. CDR3 DNA: TGCAGTGCTAGTCCCGGGACAGGCAATCAGCCCCAGCATTTT.

The sample holds a few counts of this clone. The chain is built from TRBV12-3 or TRBV12-4 and TRBJ1-2, with D uncertain. This CDR3 region has 12 residues. Trimming stripped 1 base from V and 11 bases from J, with 11 bases between. CDR3 region: CASSLVFSNYTF. As DNA, the CDR3 is TGTGCCAGCAGTTTAGTTTTCAGTAATTACACCTTC.

J is TRBJ2-7 and V is TRBV5-6; D may be TRBD2 (5 bases). Germline-derived CDR1 and CDR2 are SGHDT and YYEEEE. This CDR3 has 13 amino acids. The V end was cut by 0 bases, the J end by 11 bases, with 15 bases between. The CDR3 sequence: CASSLDPAAMKYF. The CDR3 DNA is TGTGCCAGCAGCTTGGATCCAGCGGCGATGAAGTACTTC.

CDR3 coding DNA: TGCGCCAGCAGCGGGGGGGCATCTATACTCACAGATACGCAGTATTTT. It encodes CASSGGASILTDTQYF. The chain carries TRBV5-1 and TRBJ2-3, with a tentative D call TRBD2 (7 bases). V was pared by 4 bases and J by 2 bases, with 17 bases between. Germline CDR1 and CDR2: SGHRS and YFSETQ. The CDR3 covers 16 residues. The variable domain in full, completed from reference TRBV5-1 and TRBJ2-3, reads KAGVTQTPRYLIKTRGQQVTLSCSPISGHRSVSWYQQTPGQGLQFLFEYFSETQRNKGNFPGRFSGRQFSNSRSEMNVSTLELGDSALYLCASSGGASILTDTQYFGPGTRLTVL.